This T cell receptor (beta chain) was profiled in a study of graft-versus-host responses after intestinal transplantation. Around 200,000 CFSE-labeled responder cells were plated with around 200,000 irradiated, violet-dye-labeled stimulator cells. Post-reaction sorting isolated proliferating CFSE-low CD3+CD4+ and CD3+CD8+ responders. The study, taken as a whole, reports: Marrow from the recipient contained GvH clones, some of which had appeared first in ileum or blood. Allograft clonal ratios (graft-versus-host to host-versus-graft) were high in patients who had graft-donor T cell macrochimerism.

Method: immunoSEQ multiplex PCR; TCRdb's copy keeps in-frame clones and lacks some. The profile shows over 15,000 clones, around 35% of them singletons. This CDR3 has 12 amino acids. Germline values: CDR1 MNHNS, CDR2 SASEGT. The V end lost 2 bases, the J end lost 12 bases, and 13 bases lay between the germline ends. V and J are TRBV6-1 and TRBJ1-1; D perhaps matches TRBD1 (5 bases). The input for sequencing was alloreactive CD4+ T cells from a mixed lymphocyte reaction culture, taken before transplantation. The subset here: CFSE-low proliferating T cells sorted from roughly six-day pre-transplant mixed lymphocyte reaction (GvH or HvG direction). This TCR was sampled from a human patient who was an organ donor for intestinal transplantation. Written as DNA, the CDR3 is TGTGCCAGCAGTGAACAGGGTGCGGAAACTTTCTTT. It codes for CASSEQGAETFF.